Each of the 9 T cell receptor beta chains below was sequenced from the same sample in a study of siplizumab effects on memory and regulatory T cells (dated by TCRdb to between 2018 and 2020). Libraries came from the immunoSEQ multiplex PCR assay. TCRdb mirrors the immuneACCESS table, restricted to in-frame sequences. Some clones are absent from its copies; in checked studies, under half trace to an unresolved V gene, and the reason for the others is unknown. The sample profile shows about 110,000 clones; roughly 94% of them were found once. Of the sample, around 0.73% falls within the top ten clones. The sequenced sample consisted of Tregs sorted from blood. The receptors stem from a human donor in good health.

This sequence joins TRBV6-6 and TRBJ1-1; D perhaps matches TRBD1 (5 bases). Germline assignment: CDR1 MNHNY and CDR2 SVGAGI (reference sequence). V was clipped by 6 bases and J by 3 bases, with 14 bases between them. CDR3 length: 14 amino acids. Here the CDR3 DNA reads TGTGCCAGCAGAAACTCCGGGGGAGACACTGAAGCTTTCTTT. This encodes CASRNSGGDTEAFF.

The CDR3 DNA follows: TGTGCCAGCAGCGTAGGATTGGAAGCGGGGGGCCTCCCCTCCCTCTCCTACAATGAGCAGTTCTTC. It yields the protein CASSVGLEAGGLPSLSYNEQFF. The genes are TRBV9 and TRBJ2-1; TRBD2 matches at 9 bases. The CDR3 is 22 residues long. Germline assignment: CDR1 SGDLS and CDR2 YYNGEE. V was clipped by 0 bases and J by 0 bases; unmatched bases: 19.

CDR3 sequence (DNA): TGTGCCAGCTCACCACTTCAGATCCGGCCCAATCCCAACAATGAGCAGTTCTTC. The encoded protein is CASSPLQIRPNPNNEQFF. The chain is built from TRBV18 and TRBJ2-1; D is uncertain. V was shortened by 1 base and J by 5 bases, with 21 bases between the two germline ends. The CDR3 has 18 amino acids. Germline V gene sequence: CDR1 KGHSH, CDR2 LQKENI. The full variable domain, its missing parts supplied by reference TRBV18 and TRBJ2-1, is NAGVMQNPRHLVRRRGQEARLRCSPMKGHSHVYWYRQLPEEGLKFMVYLQKENIIDESGMPKERFSAEFPKEGPSILRIQQVVRGDSAAYFCASSPLQIRPNPNNEQFFGPGTRLTVL.

The chain links TRBV9 to TRBJ1-2, with 7 bases lining up with TRBD1. The germline gives CDR1 SGDLS, CDR2 YYNGEE. The junction had 7 bases not matched to a gene; V was cut back by 1 base and J by 4 bases. The CDR3 is made up of 15 amino acids. CDR3 region: CASSVSDRAFYGYTF. CDR3 sequence (DNA): TGTGCCAGCAGCGTATCCGACAGGGCCTTCTATGGCTACACCTTC.

This sequence joins TRBV5-8 and TRBJ1-2; 8 bases line up with TRBD1. V lost 4 bases and J lost 4; bases outside the gene matches: 3. The CDR3 is made up of 13 amino acids. In germline, CDR1 is SGHTS, CDR2 YDEGEE. As DNA, the CDR3 is TGTGCCAGCAGCAGGACAGGGTTCTATGGCTACACCTTC. This codes for CASSRTGFYGYTF.

This clone was detected only once. The chain uses TRBV5-1 and TRBJ1-1; D gene uncertain. V was pared by 2 bases and J by 0 bases, with 8 bases between. Germline V gene lookup returns CDR1 SGHRS and CDR2 YFSETQ. The CDR3 consists of 14 residues. The CDR3 sequence is CASSLMAVNTEAFF. The CDR3 bases are TGCGCCAGCAGCTTAATGGCCGTGAACACTGAAGCTTTCTTT.

This chain links TRBV6-1 with TRBJ1-5, with 7 positions matching TRBD1. The CDR3 loop spans 16 amino acids. The V gene end was trimmed by 0 bases and the J gene end by 4 bases; junction bases not matched to a gene: 6. The germline gives CDR1 MNHNS, CDR2 SASEGT. The CDR3 coding sequence is TGTGCCAGCAGTGAAGCGCTGGGACAGTTAAATCAGCCCCAGCATTTT. Its protein is CASSEALGQLNQPQHF.

The chain links TRBV15 to TRBJ2-7; D gene uncertain. The CDR3 sequence is 13 residues long. CDR1 LNHNV and CDR2 YYDKDF come from the germline V gene (reference sequence). Trimming pared 0 bases from V and 7 bases from J, leaving 10 bases between. The CDR3 bases are TGTGCCACCAGCAGAGACCTACTCGAGGAGCAGTACTTC. Translation gives CATSRDLLEEQYF.

This rearrangement joins TRBV21-1 to TRBJ2-7; the table calls TRBD2, which could not be checked here. TRBV21-1 is deemed a pseudogene. The CDR3 length is 18 residues. This CDR3 reads CASSKGKRERGHSYEQYF. Here the CDR3 DNA reads TGTGCCAGCAGCAAAGGGAAGCGGGAGCGGGGGCACTCCTACGAGCAGTACTTC.